These T cell receptor beta chains were read from a single sample in a study of T cell repertoires in ileal Crohn's disease. The assay was immunoSEQ multiplex PCR, and TCRdb's table has in-frame clones only and misses some. The sample lists under 2,500 clones, around 73% occurring once. The sample was ileal tissue. The receptors originated from an adult with Crohn's disease. Both conserved end residues are part of each CDR3. The order of the fields is clone size, V gene, CDR3 protein. The listing skips clone size in some rows; elsewhere it reads once, few, many or a size class.

NA,TRBV29-1,CSVEDGSYEQYF
NA,TRBV11-2,CASSPNTGVWIINEQFF
NA,TRBV4-3,CASSQDMTGQEQYF
NA,TRBV29-1,CSVDSGVQGGTDTQYF
once,TRBV19,CASSDVDRGYEQYF
NA,TRBV2,CASSVGVPYEQYF
NA,TRBV5-1,CASKGTGSNTGELFF
few,TRBV4-1,CASSQAGTVLYGYTF
NA,TRBV9,CASTTGSYGYTF
hyperexpanded,TRBV7-9,CASHRGNEKLFF
NA,TRBV19,CASIGTGGIGELFF
once,TRBV6-5,CASSTSRLANHEQYF
NA,TRBV10-3,CATIGPSGRNSYEQYF
once,TRBV6-1,CASTERQGLGYTF
NA,TRBV9,CASSETPGWAGASYNEQFF
once,TRBV28,CASSQAWWDYEQYF
NA,TRBV5-1,CASSLGQGVGWTDTQYF
NA,TRBV15,CATAQFLSGANVLTF
NA,TRBV18,CASSPSRQAYEQYF
NA,TRBV4-1,CASSQGGNRDPEAFF
NA,TRBV6-5,CASSSAQERAKNIQYF
NA,TRBV7-8,CASSFGQKEPQHF
once,TRBV10-3,CAITGLLGRAKNIQYF
NA,TRBV6-1,CASSESARNTGELFF
NA,TRBV10-3,CATGLLAEQFF